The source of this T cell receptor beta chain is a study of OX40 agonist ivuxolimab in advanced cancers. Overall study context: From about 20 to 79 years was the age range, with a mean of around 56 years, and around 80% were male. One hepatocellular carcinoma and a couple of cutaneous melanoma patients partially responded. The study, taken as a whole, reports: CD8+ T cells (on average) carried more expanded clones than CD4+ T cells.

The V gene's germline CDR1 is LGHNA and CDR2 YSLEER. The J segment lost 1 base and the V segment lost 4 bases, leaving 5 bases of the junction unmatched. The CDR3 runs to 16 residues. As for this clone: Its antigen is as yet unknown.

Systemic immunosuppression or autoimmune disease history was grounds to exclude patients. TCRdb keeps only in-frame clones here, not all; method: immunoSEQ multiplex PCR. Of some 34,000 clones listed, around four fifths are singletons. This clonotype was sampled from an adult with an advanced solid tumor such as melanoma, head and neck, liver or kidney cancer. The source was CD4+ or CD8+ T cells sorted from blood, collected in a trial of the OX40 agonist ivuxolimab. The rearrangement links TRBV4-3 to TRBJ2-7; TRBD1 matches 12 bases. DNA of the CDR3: TGCGCCAGCAGCCCCGGGACAGGGGGCGCGTCCTACGAGCAGTACTTC. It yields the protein CASSPGTGGASYEQYF.